This TCR beta chain emerged from a study of T cell responses to AZD1222 COVID-19 vaccine. Study context: Analysis merged second doses at about 4 or about 12 weeks.

General study findings and limits: Repertoires were obtained only post-peak T cell response.

Comments on this clone: The antigen remains undetermined.

Trimming shortened V by 8 bases and J by 0 bases, and 14 bases separated the two germline ends. Germline lookup yields CDR1 SNHLY and CDR2 FYNNEI. The CDR3 has 15 residues. Here immunoSEQ multiplex PCR was the method, and the copy in TCRdb shows in-frame clones only, minus some. The sample holds some 120,000 clones, 85% to 90% seen once. The material was peripheral blood, obtained on day 0 of AZD1222 vaccination. This receptor was taken from an adult in good health. The chain combines TRBV2 with TRBJ1-3; D remains unclear. The DNA of the CDR3 is TGTGCCAGCTCTTTTCAACCGGTCTCTGGAAACACCATATATTTT. This codes for CASSFQPVSGNTIYF.